This T cell receptor (beta chain) came from a study of regulatory T cells in long-lasting Graves disease. Time point noted: newly diagnosed GD, antithyroid drugs for less than 3 months. Scientists built the TCR library using RNA that was extracted from PBMCs. In this sample, this clonotype turned up many times. The germline gives CDR1 DFQATT, CDR2 SNEGSKA (reference sequence). Trimming left V 1 base short and J 3 bases short, with 7 bases between. The CDR3 is 13 amino acids. Investigators prepared the TCR beta libraries by applying iRepertoire HTBI primers and Arm-PCR of CDR3 regions. TCRdb processed the multiplex PCR reads anew with MiXCR; each CDR3 protein has one entry. The sample comprises about 460,000 distinct CDR3 sequences, 11% to 15% of which are singletons, and approximately 17% rests with the top ten. A further study also used this sample, focusing on T cells in Graves' hyperthyroidism and ophthalmopathy.

This TCR derives from a woman aged 45-59 years with Graves disease. The sample consisted of peripheral blood mononuclear cells (PBMCs), taken at new diagnosis, from a patient treated with antithyroid drugs. V gene TRBV20-1 combines with J gene TRBJ1-5; D possibly corresponds to TRBD1 (5 bases). The CDR3 is CSARVGANQPQHF. The CDR3 bases are TGCAGTGCTAGAGTAGGGGCCAATCAGCCCCAGCATTTT.